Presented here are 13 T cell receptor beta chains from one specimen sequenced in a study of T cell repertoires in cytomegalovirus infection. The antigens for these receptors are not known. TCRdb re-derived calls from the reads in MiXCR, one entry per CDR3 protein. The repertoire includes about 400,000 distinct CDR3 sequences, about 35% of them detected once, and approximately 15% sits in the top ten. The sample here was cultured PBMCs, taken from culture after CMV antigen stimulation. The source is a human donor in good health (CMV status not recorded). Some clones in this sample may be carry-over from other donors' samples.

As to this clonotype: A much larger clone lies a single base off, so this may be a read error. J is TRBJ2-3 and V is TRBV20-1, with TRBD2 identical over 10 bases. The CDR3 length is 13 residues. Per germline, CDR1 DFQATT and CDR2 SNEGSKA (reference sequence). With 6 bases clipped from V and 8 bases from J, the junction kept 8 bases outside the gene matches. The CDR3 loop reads CSASPSGSFTQYF. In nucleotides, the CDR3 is TGCAGTGCCTCCCCTAGCGGGAGTTTTACGCAGTATTTT.

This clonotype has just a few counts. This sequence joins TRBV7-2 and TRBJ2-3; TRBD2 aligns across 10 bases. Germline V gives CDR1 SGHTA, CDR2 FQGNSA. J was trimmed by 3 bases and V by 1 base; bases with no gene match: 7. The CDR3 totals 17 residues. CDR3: CASSLGLAGAWTDTQYF. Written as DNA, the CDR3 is TGTGCCAGCAGCTTAGGTCTAGCGGGAGCCTGGACAGATACGCAGTATTTT.

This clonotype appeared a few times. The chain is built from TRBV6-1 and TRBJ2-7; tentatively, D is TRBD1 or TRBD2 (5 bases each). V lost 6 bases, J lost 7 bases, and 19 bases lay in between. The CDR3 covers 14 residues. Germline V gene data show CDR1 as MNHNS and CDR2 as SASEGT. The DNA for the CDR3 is TGTGCCAGCAGACGGGACGCCAATCTCGGGGAGCAGTACTTC. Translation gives CASRRDANLGEQYF.

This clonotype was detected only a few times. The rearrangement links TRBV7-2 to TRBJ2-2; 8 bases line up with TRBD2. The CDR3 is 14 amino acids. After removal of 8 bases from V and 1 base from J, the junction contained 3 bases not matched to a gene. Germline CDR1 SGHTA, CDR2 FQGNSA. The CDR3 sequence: CASRGGRNTGELFF. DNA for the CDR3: TGTGCCAGCCGGGGGGGGAGGAACACCGGGGAGCTGTTTTTT.

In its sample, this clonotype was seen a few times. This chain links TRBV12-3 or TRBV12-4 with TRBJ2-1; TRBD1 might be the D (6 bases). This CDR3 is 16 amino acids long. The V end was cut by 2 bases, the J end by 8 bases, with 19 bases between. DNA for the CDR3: TGTGCCAGCAGTTTACCCCTAGGGGGATTTGCCGATGAGCAGTTCTTC. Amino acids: CASSLPLGGFADEQFF.

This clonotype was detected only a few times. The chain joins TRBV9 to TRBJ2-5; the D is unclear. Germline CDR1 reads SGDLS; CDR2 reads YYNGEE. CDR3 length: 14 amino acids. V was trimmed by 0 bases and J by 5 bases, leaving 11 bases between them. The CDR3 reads CASSVGPSGETQYF. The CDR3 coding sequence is TGTGCCAGCAGCGTAGGGCCATCCGGGGAGACCCAGTACTTC.

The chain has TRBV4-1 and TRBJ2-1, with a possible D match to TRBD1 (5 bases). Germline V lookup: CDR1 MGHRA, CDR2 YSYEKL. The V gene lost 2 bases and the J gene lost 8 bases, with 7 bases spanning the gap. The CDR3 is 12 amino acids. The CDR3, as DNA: TGCGCCAGCAGCCAACAGGGTTATGAGCAGTTCTTC. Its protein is CASSQQGYEQFF.

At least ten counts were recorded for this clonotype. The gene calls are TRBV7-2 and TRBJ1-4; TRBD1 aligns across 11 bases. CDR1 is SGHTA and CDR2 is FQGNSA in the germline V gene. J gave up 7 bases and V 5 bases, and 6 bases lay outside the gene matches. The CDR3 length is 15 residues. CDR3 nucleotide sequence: TGTGCCAGCAGCCCCGGGACAGGGGGTATTGAAAAACTGTTTTTT. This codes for CASSPGTGGIEKLFF.

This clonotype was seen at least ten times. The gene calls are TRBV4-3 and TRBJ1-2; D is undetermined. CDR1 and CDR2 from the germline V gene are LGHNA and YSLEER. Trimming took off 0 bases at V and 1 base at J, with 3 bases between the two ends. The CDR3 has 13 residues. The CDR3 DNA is TGCGCCAGCAGCCAAGAAGTTAACTATGGCTACACCTTC. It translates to CASSQEVNYGYTF.

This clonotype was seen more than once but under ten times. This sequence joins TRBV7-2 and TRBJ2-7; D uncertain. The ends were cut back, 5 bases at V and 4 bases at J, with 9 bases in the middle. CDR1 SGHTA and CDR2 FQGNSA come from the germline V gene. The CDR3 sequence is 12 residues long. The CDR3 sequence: CASSADPYEQYF. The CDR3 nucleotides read TGTGCCAGCAGCGCCGACCCATACGAGCAGTACTTC.

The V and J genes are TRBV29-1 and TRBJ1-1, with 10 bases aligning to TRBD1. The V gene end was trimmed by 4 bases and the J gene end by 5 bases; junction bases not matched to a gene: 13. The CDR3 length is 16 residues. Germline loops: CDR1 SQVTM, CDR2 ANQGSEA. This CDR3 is CSVVGEPGQGRTEAFF. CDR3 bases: TGCAGCGTTGTTGGAGAACCGGGACAGGGGAGAACTGAAGCTTTCTTT.

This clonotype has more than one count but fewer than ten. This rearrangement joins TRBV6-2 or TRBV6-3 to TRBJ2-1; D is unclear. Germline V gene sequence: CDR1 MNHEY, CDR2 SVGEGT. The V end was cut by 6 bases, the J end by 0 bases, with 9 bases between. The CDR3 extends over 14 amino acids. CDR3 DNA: TGTGCCAGCAGGGGTACCGGCTCCTACAATGAGCAGTTCTTC. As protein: CASRGTGSYNEQFF.

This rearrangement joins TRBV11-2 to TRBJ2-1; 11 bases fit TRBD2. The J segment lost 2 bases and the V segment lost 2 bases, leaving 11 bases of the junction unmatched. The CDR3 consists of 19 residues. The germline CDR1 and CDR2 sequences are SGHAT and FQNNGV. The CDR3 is CASSLRGERLAGTYNEQFF. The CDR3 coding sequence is TGTGCCAGCAGCTTAAGGGGAGAGAGACTAGCGGGGACCTACAATGAGCAGTTCTTC. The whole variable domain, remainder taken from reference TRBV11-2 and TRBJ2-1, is EAGVAQSPRYKIIEKRQSVAFWCNPISGHATLYWYQQILGQGPKLLIQFQNNGVVDDSQLPKDRFSAERLKGVDSTLKIQPAKLEDSAVYLCASSLRGERLAGTYNEQFFGPGTRLTVL.